Detailed here is one T cell receptor beta chain. TCRdb's copy holds only in-frame clones and misses some; the assay was immunoSEQ multiplex PCR. The repertoire holds 67,000 or so clones, with roughly nine tenths as singletons. This sample is part of a study of OX40 agonist ivuxolimab in advanced cancers. Overall study: Among those enrolled, mean age was 60 years (range about 23 to 85) and 70% to 85% were male. Allowance was made for prior anti-PD-1, anti-PD-L1 or anti-CTLA-4 therapy, and around 41% had some.

Trimming pared 5 bases from V and 7 bases from J, leaving 14 bases between. The germline V gene encodes CDR1 SGHNT and CDR2 YENEEA. The CDR3 runs 14 residues. This specimen consisted of CD4+ or CD8+ T cells sorted from blood, obtained in a trial of the OX40 agonist ivuxolimab. V and J are TRBV11-3 and TRBJ2-2, with D tentatively TRBD2 (5 bases). This TCR was sampled from an adult with an advanced solid tumor such as melanoma, head and neck, liver or kidney cancer. CDR3 region: CASSAGDPGGELFF. CDR3 in DNA: TGTGCCAGCAGCGCCGGGGATCCCGGCGGGGAGCTGTTTTTT.